This TCR beta chain was retrieved from a study of metastatic and nonmetastatic thyroid tumors. Study observations and caveats: When malignant thyroid tumors were compared with benign nodules, TCR beta diversity was reportedly significantly higher in the malignant tumors. This held in both blood and tumor samples.

The CDR3 runs to 15 residues. Germline V CDR1 and CDR2: LGHDT, YNNKEL (reference sequence). Trimming cost V 1 base and J 4 bases, with 13 bases left between them. This clone was recorded at least ten times. The antigen remains unidentified. Authors' data handling: In papillary thyroid cancer, a distant-metastasis classifier was built using CDR3 differences across clinicopathological groups. MiXCR was used by TCRdb to re-call the PCR reads. In this record, the V and J calls reflect TCRdb's handling and not the investigators' own analysis. The data hold approximately 25,000 clones, with approximately 13% observed a single time. No treatment had been given to any patient before thyroid surgery.

The sample taken for sequencing was blood. This TCR was sampled from a female donor with papillary thyroid cancer or a benign thyroid nodule (not recorded which). Some clones in this sample may be carry-over from other donors' samples. This chain connects TRBV3-1 to TRBJ1-2, with D maybe TRBD1 (6 bases). CDR3 nucleotide sequence: TGTGCCAGCAGCCAAGGAGGAGGGGGAGTCTATGGCTACACCTTC. Protein sequence: CASSQGGGGVYGYTF.